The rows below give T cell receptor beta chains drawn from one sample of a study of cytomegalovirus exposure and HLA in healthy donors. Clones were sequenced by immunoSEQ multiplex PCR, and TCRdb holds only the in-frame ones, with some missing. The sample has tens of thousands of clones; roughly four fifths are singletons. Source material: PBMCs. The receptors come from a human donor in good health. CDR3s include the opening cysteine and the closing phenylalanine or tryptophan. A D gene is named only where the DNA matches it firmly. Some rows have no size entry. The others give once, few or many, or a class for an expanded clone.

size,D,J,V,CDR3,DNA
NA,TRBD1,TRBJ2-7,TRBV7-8,CASSADRDSYEQYF,TGTGCCAGCAGCGCCGACAGGGACTCCTACGAGCAGTACTTC
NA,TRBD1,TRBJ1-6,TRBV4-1,CASSQDTGGPKDSPLHF,TGCGCCAGCAGCCAGGACACAGGGGGCCCGAAGGATTCACCCCTCCACTTT
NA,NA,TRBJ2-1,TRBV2,CASRAQYNEQFF,TGTGCCAGCAGGGCCCAATACAATGAGCAGTTCTTC
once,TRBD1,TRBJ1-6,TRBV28,CASSPSTGPNSPLHF,TGTGCCAGCAGTCCATCGACAGGGCCCAATTCACCCCTCCACTTT
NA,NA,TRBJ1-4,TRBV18,CASSPLQGTLNEKLFF,TGTGCCAGCTCACCTTTACAGGGTACCCTAAATGAAAAACTGTTTTTT
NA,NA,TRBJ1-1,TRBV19,CASSLSPFNTEAFF,TGTGCCAGTAGTCTTAGTCCCTTCAACACTGAAGCTTTCTTT
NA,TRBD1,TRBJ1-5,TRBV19,CASAIIRGLDQPQHF,TGTGCCAGTGCTATTATCAGGGGGTTAGACCAGCCCCAGCATTTT
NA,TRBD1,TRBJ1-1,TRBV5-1,CASSPGQGVRMNTEAFF,TGCGCCAGCAGCCCCGGACAGGGAGTTAGGATGAACACTGAAGCTTTCTTT
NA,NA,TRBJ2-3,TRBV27,CASSLGVRVGDTQYF,TGTGCCAGCAGTTTAGGGGTCAGGGTTGGCGATACGCAGTATTTT
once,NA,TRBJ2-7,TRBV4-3,CASSQDTYSYEQYF,TGCGCCAGCAGCCAAGATACATACTCCTACGAGCAGTACTTC
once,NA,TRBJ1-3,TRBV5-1,CASSLSGNTIYF,TGCGCCAGCAGCCTCTCTGGAAACACCATATATTTT
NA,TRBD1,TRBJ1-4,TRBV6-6,CATVTGGANEKLFF,TGTGCCACCGTAACAGGGGGCGCTAATGAAAAACTGTTTTTT
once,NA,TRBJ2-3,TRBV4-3,CASSRGGDTQYF,TGCGCCAGCAGCCGAGGCGGAGATACGCAGTATTTT
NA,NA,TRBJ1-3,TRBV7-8,CASSQGGSGNTIYF,TGTGCCAGCAGCCAAGGGGGAAGTGGAAACACCATATATTTT
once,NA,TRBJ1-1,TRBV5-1,CASSPAGRGTEAFF,TGCGCCAGCAGCCCGGCGGGAAGGGGCACTGAAGCTTTCTTT
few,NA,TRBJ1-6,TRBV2,CASIQQGAGNSPLHF,TGTGCCAGCATCCAGCAAGGGGCCGGGAATTCACCCCTCCACTTT
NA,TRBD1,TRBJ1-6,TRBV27,CASSRRPGQGMSPLHF,TGTGCCAGCAGTCGCCGACCCGGACAGGGCATGTCACCCCTCCACTTT
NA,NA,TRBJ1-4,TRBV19,CATNQAGYEKLFF,TGTGCCACGAACCAGGCGGGATATGAAAAACTGTTTTTT
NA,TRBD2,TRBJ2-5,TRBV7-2,CASSATSGGVGEQYF,TGTGCCAGCAGCGCGACTAGCGGGGGGGTGGGTGAGCAGTACTTC
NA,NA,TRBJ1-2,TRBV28,CASHERGEGFRGYTF,TGTGCCAGCCATGAACGGGGGGAAGGTTTTAGGGGCTACACCTTC
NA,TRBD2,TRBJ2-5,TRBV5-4,CASSLERGGGETQYF,TGTGCCAGCAGCTTGGAGCGGGGGGGCGGGGAGACCCAGTACTTC
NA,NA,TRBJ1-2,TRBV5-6,CASTREGLGYTF,TGTGCCAGCACCCGGGAGGGACTAGGCTACACCTTC
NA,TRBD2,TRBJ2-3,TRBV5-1,CASSSTRGGGGADTQYF,TGCGCCAGCAGCTCCACCCGGGGGGGAGGGGGGGCAGATACGCAGTATTTT
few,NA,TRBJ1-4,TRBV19,CASSTDRKATNEKLFF,TGTGCCAGTAGTACCGACAGGAAAGCAACTAATGAAAAACTGTTTTTT
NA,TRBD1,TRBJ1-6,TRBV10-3,CAISESRDSSSPLHF,TGTGCCATCAGTGAGTCTAGGGACAGTTCATCACCCCTCCACTTT
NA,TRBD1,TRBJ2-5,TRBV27,CASSWTGGETQYF,TGTGCCAGCAGTTGGACAGGGGGGGAGACCCAGTACTTC
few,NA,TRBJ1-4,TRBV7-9,CASSTPGANEKLFF,TGTGCCAGCAGCACTCCCGGGGCTAATGAAAAACTGTTTTTT
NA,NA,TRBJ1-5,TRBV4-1,CASSQDLVAQPQHF,TGCGCCAGCAGCCAAGATTTGGTGGCTCAGCCCCAGCATTTT
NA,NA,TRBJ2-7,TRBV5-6,CASSFSTAYEQYF,TGTGCCAGCAGCTTTAGTACAGCCTACGAGCAGTACTTC
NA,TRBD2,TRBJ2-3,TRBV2,CASSRALAGSGAQYF,TGTGCCAGCAGCCGGGCACTAGCGGGGTCTGGCGCGCAGTATTTT
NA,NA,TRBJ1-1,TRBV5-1,CASSLVRENTEAFF,TGCGCCAGCAGCTTGGTCAGGGAAAACACTGAAGCTTTCTTT
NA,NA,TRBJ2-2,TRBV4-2,CASSQGPYTGELFF,TGTGCCAGCAGCCAAGGTCCTTACACCGGGGAGCTGTTTTTT
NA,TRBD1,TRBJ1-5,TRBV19,CASSMDRVRNQPQHF,TGTGCCAGTAGTATGGACAGGGTTCGCAATCAGCCCCAGCATTTT
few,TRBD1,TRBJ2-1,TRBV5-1,CASSPGQGSYNEQFF,TGCGCCAGCAGCCCCGGACAGGGCTCCTACAATGAGCAGTTCTTC
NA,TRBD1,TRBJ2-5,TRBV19,CASSMGTGGRQETQYF,TGTGCCAGTAGTATGGGGACAGGGGGCCGCCAAGAGACCCAGTACTTC
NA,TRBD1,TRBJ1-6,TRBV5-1,CASSLFGDSSNSPLHF,TGCGCCAGCAGCTTGTTTGGGGACAGCTCGAATTCACCCCTCCACTTT
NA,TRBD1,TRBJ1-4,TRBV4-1,CASSHQTGAGEKLFF,TGCGCCAGCAGCCACCAGACAGGGGCCGGTGAAAAACTGTTTTTT
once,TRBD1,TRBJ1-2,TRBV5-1,CASSAGQGAGYPF,TGCGCCAGCAGCGCCGGACAGGGGGCGGGCTACCCCTTC
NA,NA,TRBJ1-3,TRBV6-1,CASSEARRAGGNTIYF,TGTGCCAGCAGTGAAGCAAGGCGGGCCGGAGGAAACACCATATATTTT
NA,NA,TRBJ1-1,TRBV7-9,CASSLGRGAWDTEAFF,TGTGCCAGCAGCTTAGGGCGGGGGGCATGGGACACTGAAGCTTTCTTT
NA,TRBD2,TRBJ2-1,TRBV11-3,CASSLTSGGDYEQFF,TGTGCCAGCAGCTTAACTAGCGGGGGGGATTATGAGCAGTTCTTC
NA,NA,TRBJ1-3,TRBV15,CATSRDLGRGGNTIYF,TGTGCCACCAGCAGAGATTTAGGAAGGGGCGGAAACACCATATATTTT
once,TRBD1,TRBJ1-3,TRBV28,CASSYGTGSGNTIYF,TGTGCCAGCAGCTACGGGACAGGGTCTGGAAACACCATATATTTT
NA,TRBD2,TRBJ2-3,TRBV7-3,CASSLGLAGVADTQYF,TGTGCCAGCAGCTTAGGACTAGCGGGGGTAGCAGATACGCAGTATTTT
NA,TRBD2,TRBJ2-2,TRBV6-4,CASSAGGPTGELFF,TGTGCCAGCAGTGCGGGGGGACCCACCGGGGAGCTGTTTTTT
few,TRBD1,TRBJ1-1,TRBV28,CASTPGTGVLNTEAFF,TGTGCCAGCACCCCCGGGACAGGCGTGTTGAACACTGAAGCTTTCTTT
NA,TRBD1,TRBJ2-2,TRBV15,CATSSSGTGRAGELFF,TGTGCCACCAGCAGCTCCGGGACAGGGCGTGCCGGGGAGCTGTTTTTT
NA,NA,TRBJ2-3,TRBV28,CATARQGGSTDTQYF,TGTGCCACCGCCCGACAGGGAGGAAGCACAGATACGCAGTATTTT
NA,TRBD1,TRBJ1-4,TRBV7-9,CSSSLGTGVLTNEKLFF,TGTTCCAGCAGCTTAGGGACAGGGGTTTTAACTAATGAAAAACTGTTTTTT
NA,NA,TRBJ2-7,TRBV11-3,CASSVNADGGYEQYF,TGTGCCAGCAGCGTCAACGCGGACGGAGGGTACGAGCAGTACTTC
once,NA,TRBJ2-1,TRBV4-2,CASREYNEQFF,TGTGCCAGCAGGGAGTACAATGAGCAGTTCTTC